This is a list of T cell receptor beta chains from one sample in a study of blood T cell repertoires in COVID-19. Generated by immunoSEQ multiplex PCR, the TCRdb table keeps only in-frame clones and is missing some. The data show tens of thousands of clones, with around four fifths seen just once and approximately 14% held by the top ten. Sequencing was carried out using peripheral blood. The receptors were sampled from a man between 60 and 75 years old with COVID-19, enrolled during active disease. Each CDR3 is given with its conserved first and last residue. The order of the fields is CDR3 length, J gene, D gene, clone size, V gene, CDR3 protein, CDR3 DNA. D genes are given only for firm matches. Clone size, where shown, is once, few, many, or a class for clones that have expanded.

length: 16; J: TRBJ1-5; D: TRBD1; size: -; V: TRBV19; CDR3: CASSMLVGGQGVPQHF; DNA: TGTGCCAGTAGTATGTTAGTAGGGGGACAGGGGGTGCCCCAGCATTTT
length: 15; J: TRBJ1-2; D: TRBD1; size: -; V: TRBV2; CDR3: CASRSGTGLIYGYTF; DNA: TGTGCCAGCAGATCCGGGACAGGCCTTATCTATGGCTACACCTTC
length: 15; J: TRBJ2-1; D: TRBD2; size: once; V: TRBV11-3; CDR3: CASSLVRGGTHEQFF; DNA: TGTGCCAGCAGCTTAGTGCGGGGGGGTACTCATGAGCAGTTCTTC
length: 12; J: TRBJ2-7; D: -; size: -; V: TRBV28; CDR3: CASSSGFHEQYF; DNA: TGTGCCAGCAGCTCGGGGTTTCACGAGCAGTACTTC
length: 14; J: TRBJ2-1; D: -; size: -; V: TRBV7-3; CDR3: CASSLYGQSPEQFF; DNA: TGTGCCAGCAGCCTATACGGACAATCTCCTGAGCAGTTCTTC
length: 14; J: TRBJ2-3; D: -; size: -; V: TRBV19; CDR3: CASSIIPSTDTQYF; DNA: TGTGCCAGTAGTATTATCCCTAGCACAGATACGCAGTATTTT
length: 15; J: TRBJ2-7; D: -; size: -; V: TRBV5-1; CDR3: CASSPRGGDTYEQYF; DNA: TGCGCCAGCAGCCCCCGAGGAGGGGATACCTACGAGCAGTACTTC
length: 15; J: TRBJ1-5; D: -; size: once; V: TRBV28; CDR3: CASSSRKGWDQPQHF; DNA: TGTGCCAGCAGCTCACGGAAGGGGTGGGATCAGCCCCAGCATTTT
length: 15; J: TRBJ1-2; D: TRBD1; size: few; V: TRBV10-1; CDR3: CASRRAPQGPYGYTF; DNA: TGCGCCAGCAGACGAGCCCCACAGGGGCCATATGGCTACACCTTC
length: 14; J: TRBJ1-4; D: -; size: -; V: TRBV27; CDR3: CASSLLGSGEKLFF; DNA: TGTGCCAGCAGTTTATTAGGCAGCGGTGAAAAACTGTTTTTT
length: 13; J: TRBJ1-4; D: -; size: once; V: TRBV28; CDR3: CASISWADEKLFF; DNA: TGTGCCAGCATTTCGTGGGCAGATGAAAAACTGTTTTTT
length: 10; J: TRBJ1-5; D: -; size: once; V: TRBV3-1/TRBV3-2; CDR3: CAREGQPQHF; DNA: TGTGCCAGGGAGGGGCAGCCCCAGCATTTT
length: 13; J: TRBJ2-5; D: -; size: few; V: TRBV5-1; CDR3: CASSSVPQETQYF; DNA: TGCGCCAGCAGCTCTGTTCCCCAAGAGACCCAGTACTTC
length: 14; J: TRBJ2-7; D: -; size: once; V: TRBV28; CDR3: CASTLRDSVYEQYF; DNA: TGTGCCAGCACACTGAGGGACTCCGTCTACGAGCAGTACTTC
length: 14; J: TRBJ2-7; D: -; size: -; V: TRBV27; CDR3: CASSEASDSYEQYF; DNA: TGTGCCAGCAGTGAGGCTAGCGACTCCTACGAGCAGTACTTC
length: 14; J: TRBJ2-1; D: TRBD2; size: -; V: TRBV6-5; CDR3: CASTPPGGDNEQFF; DNA: TGTGCCAGCACCCCCCCGGGAGGAGACAATGAGCAGTTCTTC
length: 13; J: TRBJ1-5; D: -; size: few; V: TRBV2; CDR3: CASMRERDKPQHF; DNA: TGTGCCAGCATGCGGGAACGGGATAAGCCCCAGCATTTT
length: 14; J: TRBJ1-3; D: -; size: once; V: TRBV5-4; CDR3: CASSLREAGNTIYF; DNA: TGTGCCAGCAGCCTCAGGGAGGCTGGAAACACCATATATTTT
length: 12; J: TRBJ1-4; D: -; size: -; V: TRBV12-3/TRBV12-4; CDR3: CASTGVGEKLFF; DNA: TGTGCCAGCACAGGGGTGGGTGAAAAACTGTTTTTT
length: 13; J: TRBJ1-2; D: TRBD1; size: -; V: TRBV10-2; CDR3: CASSESDRGGYTF; DNA: TGCGCCAGCAGTGAATCGGACAGGGGTGGCTACACCTTC
length: 12; J: TRBJ2-3; D: -; size: -; V: TRBV11-1; CDR3: CASKEAQDTQYF; DNA: TGTGCCAGCAAGGAGGCCCAAGATACGCAGTATTTT
length: 15; J: TRBJ2-5; D: TRBD2; size: -; V: TRBV7-7; CDR3: CASSSRTSGGETQYF; DNA: TGTGCCAGCAGCTCCCGGACTAGCGGGGGAGAGACCCAGTACTTC
length: 13; J: TRBJ2-5; D: -; size: few; V: TRBV5-1; CDR3: CASSPSTQETQYF; DNA: TGCGCCAGCAGCCCCTCTACCCAAGAGACCCAGTACTTC
length: 18; J: TRBJ2-7; D: -; size: -; V: TRBV6-1; CDR3: CASSEAIWDTEIPYEQYF; DNA: TGTGCCAGCAGTGAAGCAATTTGGGACACAGAAATACCTTACGAGCAGTACTTC
length: 18; J: TRBJ1-6; D: TRBD1; size: medium-sized; V: TRBV15; CDR3: CATSREGAGGRVNSPLHF; DNA: TGTGCCACCAGCAGAGAAGGGGCAGGGGGCCGTGTAAATTCACCCCTCCACTTT
length: 13; J: TRBJ2-1; D: -; size: -; V: TRBV12-3/TRBV12-4; CDR3: CASSPLNSGEQFF; DNA: TGTGCCAGCAGCCCTCTGAATAGCGGTGAGCAGTTCTTC
length: 13; J: TRBJ2-1; D: -; size: -; V: TRBV9; CDR3: CASSVPRDNEQFF; DNA: TGTGCCAGCAGCGTACCCAGGGACAATGAGCAGTTCTTC
length: 13; J: TRBJ2-2; D: -; size: -; V: TRBV10-3; CDR3: CAISSPPREELFF; DNA: TGTGCCATCAGTTCGCCGCCTCGGGAGGAGCTGTTTTTT
length: 11; J: TRBJ2-3; D: -; size: -; V: TRBV6-5; CDR3: CASSAADTQYF; DNA: TGTGCCAGCAGCGCCGCGGATACGCAGTATTTT
length: 17; J: TRBJ2-7; D: TRBD2; size: -; V: TRBV14; CDR3: CASSRGGLARVPYEQYF; DNA: TGTGCCAGCAGCCGCGGGGGACTAGCCCGGGTCCCCTACGAGCAGTACTTC
length: 15; J: TRBJ2-7; D: TRBD2; size: -; V: TRBV10-3; CDR3: CAISDGTKQYYEQYF; DNA: TGTGCCATCAGCGACGGGACTAAACAATACTACGAGCAGTACTTC
length: 13; J: TRBJ1-2; D: TRBD1; size: -; V: TRBV18; CDR3: CASSPGTGSGYTF; DNA: TGTGCCAGCTCACCCGGGACAGGGAGTGGCTACACCTTC
length: 15; J: TRBJ1-2; D: TRBD1; size: -; V: TRBV6-5; CDR3: CASSYQTGGNYGYTF; DNA: TGTGCCAGCAGTTACCAAACAGGGGGGAACTATGGCTACACCTTC
length: 15; J: TRBJ2-2; D: TRBD2; size: -; V: TRBV2; CDR3: CASRGLAGGHGELFF; DNA: TGTGCCAGCAGAGGGCTAGCGGGAGGGCATGGGGAGCTGTTTTTT
length: 16; J: TRBJ2-3; D: -; size: -; V: TRBV14; CDR3: CASSQGWSGYTDTQYF; DNA: TGTGCCAGCAGCCAAGGCTGGAGCGGCTACACAGATACGCAGTATTTT
length: 15; J: TRBJ2-3; D: TRBD1; size: -; V: TRBV10-3; CDR3: CAINAARGRTDTQYF; DNA: TGTGCCATCAACGCCGCCAGGGGGCGAACAGATACGCAGTATTTT
length: 12; J: TRBJ2-1; D: -; size: -; V: TRBV20-1; CDR3: CSASSGANEQFF; DNA: TGCAGTGCTAGTAGTGGGGCAAATGAGCAGTTCTTC
length: 14; J: TRBJ1-5; D: -; size: -; V: TRBV3-1/TRBV3-2; CDR3: CASSQVGRNQPQHF; DNA: TGTGCCAGCAGCCAAGTGGGCAGGAACCAGCCCCAGCATTTT
length: 16; J: TRBJ2-7; D: -; size: few; V: TRBV6-5; CDR3: CASSYSGTGDLYEQYF; DNA: TGTGCCAGCAGTTACTCTGGAACGGGGGACCTTTACGAGCAGTACTTC
length: 13; J: TRBJ2-7; D: TRBD1; size: -; V: TRBV6-5; CDR3: CASTGQGPYEQYF; DNA: TGTGCCAGCACGGGACAGGGCCCCTACGAGCAGTACTTC